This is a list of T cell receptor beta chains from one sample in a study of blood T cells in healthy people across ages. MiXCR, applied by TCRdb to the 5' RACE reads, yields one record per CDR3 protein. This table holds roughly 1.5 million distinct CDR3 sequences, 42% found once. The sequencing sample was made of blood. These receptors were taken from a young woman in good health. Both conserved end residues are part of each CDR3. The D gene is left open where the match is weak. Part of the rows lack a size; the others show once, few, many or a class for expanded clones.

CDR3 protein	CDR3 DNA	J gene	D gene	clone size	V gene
CSARPRQGANIQYF	TGCAGTGCGAGACCCCGACAGGGGGCGAACATTCAGTACTTC	TRBJ2-4	TRBD1	many	TRBV20-1
CSAAGTSGRKPQEQYF	TGCAGTGCTGCCGGGACTAGCGGGAGAAAGCCCCAGGAGCAGTACTTC	TRBJ2-4	TRBD2	NA	TRBV20-1
CSARQGTAMNTEAFF	TGCAGTGCTAGGCAAGGGACAGCTATGAACACTGAAGCTTTCTTT	TRBJ1-1	TRBD1	NA	TRBV20-1
CASSLEETGNSYNEQYF	TGCGCCAGCAGCTTGGAAGAGACAGGCAACTCCTACAATGAGCAGTACTTC	TRBJ2-7	NA	NA	TRBV5-1
CAISERVGIPVPHEQYF	TGTGCCATCAGTGAGAGGGTGGGGATCCCCGTTCCCCACGAGCAGTACTTC	TRBJ2-7	NA	NA	TRBV10-3
CSVEAGDTEAFF	TGCAGCGTTGAAGCAGGGGACACTGAAGCTTTCTTT	TRBJ1-1	NA	NA	TRBV29-1
CASSARDTGEAYF	TGTGCCAGCTCGGCACGGGACACGGGTGAGGCGTACTTC	TRBJ2-4	NA	NA	TRBV18
CASSVAGLSTEAFF	TGTGCCAGCAGCGTTGCAGGGTTAAGTACTGAAGCTTTCTTT	TRBJ1-1	NA	NA	TRBV9
CASSLVGALRFYGQYF	TGTGCCAGCAGCTTAGTTGGTGCACTCCGTTTCTACGGGCAGTACTTC	TRBJ2-5	NA	NA	TRBV7-9
CASSRDRGREQYF	TGTGCCAGCAGTAGGGACAGGGGCCGCGAGCAGTACTTC	TRBJ2-7	TRBD1	few	TRBV27